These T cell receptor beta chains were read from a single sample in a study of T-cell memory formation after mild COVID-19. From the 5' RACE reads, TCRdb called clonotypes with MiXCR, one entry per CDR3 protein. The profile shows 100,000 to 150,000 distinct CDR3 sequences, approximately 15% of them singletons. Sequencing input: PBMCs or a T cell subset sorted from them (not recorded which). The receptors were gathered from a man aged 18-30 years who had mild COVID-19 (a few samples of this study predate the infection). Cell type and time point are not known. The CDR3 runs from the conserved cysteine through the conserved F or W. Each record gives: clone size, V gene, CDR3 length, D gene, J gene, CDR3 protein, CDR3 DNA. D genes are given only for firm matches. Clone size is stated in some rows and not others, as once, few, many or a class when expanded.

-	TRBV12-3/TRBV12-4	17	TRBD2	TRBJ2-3	CASSSRLAGGLTDTQYF	TGTGCCAGCAGTTCGCGACTAGCGGGGGGCCTCACAGATACGCAGTATTTT
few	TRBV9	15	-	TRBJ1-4	CASTPAGQTNEKLFF	TGTGCCAGCACCCCCGCCGGGCAGACTAATGAAAAACTGTTTTTT
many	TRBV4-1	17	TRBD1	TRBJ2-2	CASSPTDRGRITGELFF	TGCGCCAGCAGCCCCACGGACAGGGGGCGGATCACCGGGGAGCTGTTTTTT
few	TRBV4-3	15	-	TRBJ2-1	CASSRQEGLYNEQFF	TGCGCCAGCAGCCGGCAGGAAGGACTCTACAATGAGCAGTTCTTC
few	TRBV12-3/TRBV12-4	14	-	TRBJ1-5	CASRHLDSDQPQHF	TGTGCCAGCAGACACCTCGACAGTGATCAGCCCCAGCATTTT
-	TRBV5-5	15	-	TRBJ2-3	CASSLGSGSGDTQYF	TGTGCCAGCAGCTTGGGGTCAGGGAGTGGAGATACGCAGTATTTT
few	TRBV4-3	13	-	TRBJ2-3	CASSQVGADTQYF	TGCGCCAGCAGCCAAGTAGGGGCAGATACGCAGTATTTT
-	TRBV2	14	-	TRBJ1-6	CASRARGGNSPLHF	TGTGCCAGCAGGGCCAGGGGTGGGAATTCACCCCTCCACTTT
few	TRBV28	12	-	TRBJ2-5	CASSRGTETQYF	TGTGCCAGCAGTCGAGGAACCGAGACCCAGTACTTC
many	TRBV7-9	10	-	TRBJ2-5	CASHQETQYF	TGTGCCAGCCACCAGGAGACCCAGTACTTC
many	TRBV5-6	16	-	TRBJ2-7	CASSSWRAGNSYEQYF	TGTGCCAGCAGCTCATGGAGGGCAGGGAATTCCTACGAGCAGTACTTC
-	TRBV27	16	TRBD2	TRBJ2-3	CASSLMLAGGTDTQYF	TGTGCCAGCAGTTTAATGCTAGCGGGGGGCACAGATACGCAGTATTTT
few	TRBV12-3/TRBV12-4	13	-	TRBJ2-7	CASSFTTSYEQYF	TGTGCCAGCAGTTTTACAACCTCCTACGAGCAGTACTTC
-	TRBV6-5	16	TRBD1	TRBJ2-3	CASRGAGTGRTDTQYF	TGTGCCAGCAGGGGTGCCGGGACAGGTCGCACAGATACGCAGTATTTT
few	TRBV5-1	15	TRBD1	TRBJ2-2	CASSLGQGSAGELFF	TGCGCCAGCAGCCTAGGACAGGGGAGTGCCGGGGAGCTGTTTTTT
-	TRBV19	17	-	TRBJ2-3	CASSIAGTRSGSGTQYF	TGTGCCAGTAGTATAGCCGGGACCCGAAGTGGTAGCGGTACGCAGTATTTT
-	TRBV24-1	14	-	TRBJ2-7	CATRGWWGGDEQYF	TGTGCCACCCGAGGGTGGTGGGGGGGCGACGAGCAGTACTTC
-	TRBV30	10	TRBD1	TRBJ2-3	CAWRQGAQYF	TGTGCCTGGAGGCAGGGGGCGCAGTATTTT
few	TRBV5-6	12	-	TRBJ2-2	CASSFGGGELFF	TGTGCCAGCAGCTTTGGCGGGGGGGAGCTGTTTTTT
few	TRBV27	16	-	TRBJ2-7	CASSSPGQSASYEQYF	TGTGCCAGCAGTTCGCCGGGACAATCCGCCTCCTACGAGCAGTACTTC
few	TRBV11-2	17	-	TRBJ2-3	CASSLPARGFSTDTQYF	TGTGCCAGCAGCTTACCCGCCAGGGGATTTAGCACAGATACGCAGTATTTT
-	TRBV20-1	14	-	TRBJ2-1	CSARPSRDNNEQFF	TGCAGTGCTAGACCCTCTAGGGACAACAATGAGCAGTTCTTC
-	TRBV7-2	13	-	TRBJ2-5	CASSARGQETQYF	TGTGCCAGCAGCGCAAGAGGCCAAGAGACCCAGTACTTC
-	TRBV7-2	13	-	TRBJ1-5	CASSTGPNQPQHF	TGTGCCAGCAGTACAGGCCCCAATCAGCCCCAGCATTTT
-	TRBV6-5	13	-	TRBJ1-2	CASSSPLAFSYTF	TGTGCCAGCAGTTCCCCCCTGGCCTTCAGCTACACCTTC
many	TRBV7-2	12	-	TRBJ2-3	CASSFLRDTQYF	TGTGCCAGCAGCTTCCTAAGAGATACGCAGTATTTT
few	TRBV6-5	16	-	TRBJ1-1	CASSSIQGRRNTEAFF	TGTGCCAGCAGTTCAATACAGGGACGTAGGAACACTGAAGCTTTCTTT
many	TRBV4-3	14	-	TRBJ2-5	CASSQDWRGETQYF	TGCGCCAGCAGCCAAGACTGGAGGGGAGAGACCCAGTACTTC
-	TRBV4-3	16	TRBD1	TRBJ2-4	CASSPGQGTAKNIQYF	TGCGCCAGCAGCCCCGGACAGGGGACAGCCAAAAACATTCAGTACTTC
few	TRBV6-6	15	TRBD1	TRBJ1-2	CASSSGWTGVDGYTF	TGTGCCAGCAGTTCAGGGTGGACAGGGGTGGACGGCTACACCTTC
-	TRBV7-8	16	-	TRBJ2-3	CASSLARRKPTDTQYF	TGTGCCAGCAGCTTAGCGCGCAGAAAGCCCACAGATACGCAGTATTTT
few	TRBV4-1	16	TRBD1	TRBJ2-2	CASSHRDRVGTGELFF	TGCGCCAGCAGCCATCGGGACAGGGTTGGAACCGGGGAGCTGTTTTTT